The clone carrying this T cell receptor beta chain was seen repeatedly, ten times or more. The entry originates in a study of prognosis after radiotherapy for stage I lung cancer. Turning to the study itself: None of the non-small cell lung cancer patients was considered medically operable. Therapy that ran concurrently with stereotactic body radiotherapy was given to no patient. While some 15 patients showed no significant progression after radiotherapy, a few developed distant metastases at a median of 7 months.

A draw of 5 to 6.5 milliliters of peripheral blood took place at each of two time points. From genomic DNA, two-round multiplex PCR was used to amplify TCR beta CDR3. Individual primers that were specific to each TRBV and TRBJ gene served in first-round PCR. TCRdb fed the multiplex PCR reads into MiXCR, producing one record per CDR3 protein. The sample records about 28,000 distinct CDR3 sequences, 46% being singletons. The receptor was derived from a donor over 45 with non-small cell lung cancer. The sequencing here drew on PBMCs, taken before or after stereotactic body radiation therapy (not recorded which).

The CDR3 region has the DNA TGTGCCAGCAGCCAAGAAGGACAGGGAACTGGAAACACCATATATTTT. This codes for CASSQEGQGTGNTIYF. The chain employs TRBV7-2 and TRBJ1-3; 8 bases map to TRBD1. This CDR3 has 16 amino acids. The V gene end was trimmed by 5 bases and the J gene end by 2 bases; junction bases not matched to a gene: 8. CDR1 is SGHTA, CDR2 FQGNSA, per germline.